This TCR beta chain was sequenced during a study of blood T cells in healthy people across ages. The authors ran a second PCR of roughly 6 to 12 cycles using a sample-barcoded 5' primer and a J-beta primer mix. TCRdb called the 5' RACE reads again in MiXCR, with one record for every CDR3 protein. Of around 650,000 distinct CDR3 sequences listed, approximately 31% are singletons. Findings and limits, study-wide: It was held that the diversity estimates obtained from one million T cells were underestimates.

This clonotype has ten or more counts. Antigen unknown. The length of the CDR3 is 16 residues. Germline CDR1 reads SGHRS; CDR2 reads YFSETQ. V shed 3 bases and J shed 3 bases, with 17 bases lying between them. The rearrangement uses TRBV5-1 and TRBJ2-3; D possibly matches TRBD1 or TRBD2 (5 bases each). The sequence derives from a woman of 80 years or more in good health. The sample taken for sequencing was blood. CDR3 coding DNA: TGCGCCAGCAGCTGGGGGTCCAGGGCTGCAACAGATACGCAGTATTTT. Protein sequence: CASSWGSRAATDTQYF.